A selection of T cell receptor beta chains follows, all from one sample in a study of Ad26.COV2.S vaccination and SARS-CoV-2 variants. Sequencing used immunoSEQ multiplex PCR; TCRdb keeps in-frame clones, though not all of them. There are about 350,000 clones in the sample; around 83% occur only once, and about 3.3% lies in the top ten. The starting material was peripheral blood, obtained in a trial of Ad26.COV2.S vaccine versus placebo. Every receptor here comes from a person aged 18-65 years who received the Ad26.COV2.S COVID-19 vaccine or a placebo. CDR3s include the opening cysteine and the closing phenylalanine or tryptophan. D genes are given only for firm matches. Expanded clones get a size class; other rows say once, few or many, or leave the size out.

-	TRBV7-2	TRBJ2-1	-	CASSLDVGEQFF	TGTGCCAGCAGCTTAGATGTGGGTGAGCAGTTCTTC
TRBD1	TRBV9	TRBJ1-2	-	CASSVTGGLGAGYTF	TGTGCCAGCAGCGTCACAGGGGGATTGGGTGCGGGCTACACCTTC
-	TRBV7-9	TRBJ2-5	-	CASSSWTQETQYF	TGTGCCAGCAGCTCGTGGACACAAGAGACCCAGTACTTC
-	TRBV6-6	TRBJ2-3	-	CASSYEKGTQYF	TGTGCCAGCAGTTACGAGAAAGGTACGCAGTATTTT
TRBD1	TRBV19	TRBJ2-5	-	CASKLSGGRETQYF	TGTGCCAGTAAACTCTCAGGGGGCAGGGAGACCCAGTACTTC
-	TRBV13	TRBJ2-5	-	CASSAYGGRDQETQYF	TGTGCCAGCAGCGCCTACGGGGGAAGGGATCAAGAGACCCAGTACTTC
TRBD2	TRBV11-2	TRBJ2-1	once	CASSLLSGAYNEQFF	TGTGCCAGCAGCTTATTGAGCGGGGCCTACAATGAGCAGTTCTTC
-	TRBV2	TRBJ1-1	-	CASSEWRRTEAFF	TGTGCCAGCAGTGAGTGGCGAAGGACTGAAGCTTTCTTT
TRBD1	TRBV18	TRBJ2-5	-	CASSPTTGGSETQYF	TGTGCCAGCTCACCAACCACAGGGGGCAGTGAGACCCAGTACTTC
-	TRBV10-3	TRBJ1-5	-	CATRDPTPGQPQHF	TGTGCCACTAGGGACCCCACCCCAGGTCAGCCCCAGCATTTT
TRBD2	TRBV19	TRBJ2-1	many	CASSMESGGANEQFF	TGTGCCAGTAGTATGGAAAGCGGGGGGGCCAATGAGCAGTTCTTC
-	TRBV19	TRBJ2-1	-	CASSIRSWGDNEQFF	TGTGCCAGTAGTATACGGTCTTGGGGAGACAATGAGCAGTTCTTC
-	TRBV28	TRBJ1-1	-	CASNGALNTEAFF	TGTGCCAGCAATGGGGCGCTGAACACTGAAGCTTTCTTT
-	TRBV30	TRBJ2-5	-	CALTVLYGAQYF	TGTGCCTTAACTGTCCTTTATGGGGCCCAGTACTTC
-	TRBV11-3	TRBJ2-5	-	CASSLNQETQYF	TGTGCCAGCAGCTTAAACCAAGAGACCCAGTACTTC
TRBD2	TRBV28	TRBJ2-1	-	CASSLAGGSHEQFF	TGTGCCAGCAGTCTAGCGGGAGGGAGCCATGAGCAGTTCTTC
TRBD2	TRBV30	TRBJ2-7	-	CACPGLAGGLREQYF	TGTGCCTGTCCGGGACTAGCGGGGGGGCTGCGCGAGCAGTACTTC
TRBD1	TRBV19	TRBJ1-2	-	CASSIGGADRLFYGYTF	TGTGCCAGTAGTATAGGAGGGGCGGACAGGCTTTTCTATGGCTACACCTTC
TRBD2	TRBV6-2/TRBV6-3	TRBJ2-7	few	CASSSRPWREEYEQYF	TGTGCCAGCAGTTCACGACCATGGCGGGAGGAGTACGAGCAGTACTTC
TRBD1	TRBV2	TRBJ2-3	-	CASRGDRGIADTQYF	TGTGCCAGCAGAGGGGACAGGGGGATCGCAGATACGCAGTATTTT
TRBD2	TRBV5-1	TRBJ2-2	-	CASSLVAGVGTGELFF	TGCGCCAGCAGCTTGGTAGCGGGAGTTGGAACCGGGGAGCTGTTTTTT
TRBD2	TRBV20-1	TRBJ2-7	once	CSASIAGGPEEQYF	TGCAGTGCTAGTATTGCGGGAGGGCCTGAAGAGCAGTACTTC
-	TRBV6-6	TRBJ1-2	-	CASSYSTDGAGNNTF	TGTGCCAGCAGTTACTCGACGGACGGCGCCGGTAACAACACCTTC